These 3 T cell receptor beta chains came from one sample sequenced in a study of T cell responses to AZD1222 COVID-19 vaccine. Assay used: immunoSEQ multiplex PCR; TCRdb lists only in-frame clones, some missing. The sample has around 150,000 clones; 94% are singletons. Sequenced material: peripheral blood, taken 28 days after the second AZD1222 dose. These receptors originate from an adult who received the AZD1222 COVID-19 vaccine.

The DNA for the CDR3 is TGTGCCAGCAGTTCCCCTGACAAGAGAGGGACTGAAGCTTTCTTT. It is translated as CASSSPDKRGTEAFF. The chain recombines TRBV6-2 or TRBV6-3 with TRBJ1-1; no reliable D call. CDR1 and CDR2 (germline): MNHEY, SVGEGT. The CDR3 is 15 residues long. V lost 4 bases and J 5 bases, leaving 17 bases between the germline ends.

The rearrangement uses TRBV28 and TRBJ2-7; 10 bases map to TRBD1. The CDR3 extends over 15 amino acids. Germline V lookup: CDR1 MDHEN, CDR2 SYDVKM. J was trimmed by 1 base and V by 4 bases; bases with no gene match: 4. The CDR3 loop is CASSSPGQGSYEQYF. The CDR3 DNA reads as TGTGCCAGCAGTTCTCCGGGACAGGGGTCCTACGAGCAGTACTTC.

The chain has TRBV18 and TRBJ2-7; possibly TRBD1 or TRBD2 for D (6 bases each). Germline V gene sequence: CDR1 KGHSH, CDR2 LQKENI. Trimming left V 0 bases short and J 3 bases short, with 12 bases between. The CDR3 is 15 residues long. The DNA for the CDR3 is TGTGCCAGCTCACCACCGTCGGGGGCGGACTACGAGCAGTACTTC. It codes for CASSPPSGADYEQYF.